The T cell receptor (beta chain) described here comes from a study of OX40 agonist ivuxolimab in advanced cancers. Germline CDR1 reads SGHTA; CDR2 reads FQGNSA. Trimming stripped 6 bases from V and 2 bases from J, with 11 bases between. The CDR3 length is 13 residues. Repertoires were generated with immunoSEQ multiplex PCR, while TCRdb's copy carries only in-frame clones and drops some. Of about 43,000 clones in the sample, about 80% are singletons; the top ten hold over 3.5%. The receptor's source is an adult with an advanced solid tumor such as melanoma, head and neck, liver or kidney cancer. The sample in question was CD4+ or CD8+ T cells sorted from blood, obtained in a trial of the OX40 agonist ivuxolimab. This chain joins TRBV7-2 and TRBJ2-7; D is perhaps TRBD1 or TRBD2 (5 bases each). CDR3 in DNA: TGTGCCAGCAGACTGGTGGGGGCCTACGAGCAGTACTTC. Amino acid sequence: CASRLVGAYEQYF.